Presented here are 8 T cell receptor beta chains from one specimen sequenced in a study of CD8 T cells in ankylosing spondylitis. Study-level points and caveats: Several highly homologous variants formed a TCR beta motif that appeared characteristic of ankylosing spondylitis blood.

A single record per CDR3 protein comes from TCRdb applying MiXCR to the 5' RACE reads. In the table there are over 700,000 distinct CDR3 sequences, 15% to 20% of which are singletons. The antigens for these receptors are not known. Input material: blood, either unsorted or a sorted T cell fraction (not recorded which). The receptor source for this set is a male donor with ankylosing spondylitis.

The CDR3 DNA reads TGTGCCAGCAGTTACTCGATGCTAGCGGGAGGGCCCGCCAAAAACATTCAGTACTTC. Protein: CASSYSMLAGGPAKNIQYF. The V gene is TRBV6-2 or TRBV6-3, the J gene TRBJ2-4; 12 bases are a match to TRBD2. The trim removed 0 bases at V and 1 base at J, leaving 7 bases unmatched. Germline CDR1 MNHEY, CDR2 SVGEGT. There are 19 residues in the CDR3.

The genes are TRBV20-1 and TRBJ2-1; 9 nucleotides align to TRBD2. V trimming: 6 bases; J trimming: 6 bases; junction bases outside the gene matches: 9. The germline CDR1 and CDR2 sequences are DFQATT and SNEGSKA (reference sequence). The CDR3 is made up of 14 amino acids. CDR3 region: CSAPRGTSSNEQFF. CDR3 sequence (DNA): TGCAGTGCCCCACGGGGGACTAGCTCCAATGAGCAGTTCTTC.

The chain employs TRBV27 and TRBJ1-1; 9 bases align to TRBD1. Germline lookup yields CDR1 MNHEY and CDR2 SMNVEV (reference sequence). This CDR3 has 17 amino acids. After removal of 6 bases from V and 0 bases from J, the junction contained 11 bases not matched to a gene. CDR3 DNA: TGTGCCAGCAGGCGGGACAGGGACGGGAAGATGAACACTGAAGCTTTCTTT. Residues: CASRRDRDGKMNTEAFF.

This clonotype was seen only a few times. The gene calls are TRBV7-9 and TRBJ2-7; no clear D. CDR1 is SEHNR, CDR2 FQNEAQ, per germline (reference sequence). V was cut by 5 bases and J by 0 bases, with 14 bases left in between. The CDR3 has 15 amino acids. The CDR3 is CASSPPVWDSYEQYF. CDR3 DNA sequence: TGTGCCAGCAGCCCCCCCGTCTGGGACTCCTACGAGCAGTACTTC.

CDR3 residues: CASSLAVTDADTQYF. DNA for the CDR3: TGTGCCAGCAGCTTAGCAGTTACAGACGCAGATACGCAGTATTTT. This sequence joins TRBV7-9 and TRBJ2-3, with D uncertain. Per germline, CDR1 SEHNR and CDR2 FQNEAQ (reference sequence). This CDR3 is built from 15 residues. The V and J ends lost 0 bases and 4 bases respectively, with 11 bases between them.

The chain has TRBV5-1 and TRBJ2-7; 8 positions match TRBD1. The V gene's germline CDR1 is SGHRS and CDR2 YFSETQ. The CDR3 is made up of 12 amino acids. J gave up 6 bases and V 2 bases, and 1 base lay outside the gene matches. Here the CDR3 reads CASSFTGGEQYF. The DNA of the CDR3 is TGCGCCAGCAGCTTTACAGGGGGCGAGCAGTACTTC.

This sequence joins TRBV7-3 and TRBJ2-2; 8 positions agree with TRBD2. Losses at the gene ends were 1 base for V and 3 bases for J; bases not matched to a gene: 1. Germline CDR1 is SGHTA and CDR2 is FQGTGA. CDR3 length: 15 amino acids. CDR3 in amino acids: CASSLRREDTGELFF. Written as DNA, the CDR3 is TGTGCCAGCAGCTTAAGGCGGGAGGACACCGGGGAGCTGTTTTTT.

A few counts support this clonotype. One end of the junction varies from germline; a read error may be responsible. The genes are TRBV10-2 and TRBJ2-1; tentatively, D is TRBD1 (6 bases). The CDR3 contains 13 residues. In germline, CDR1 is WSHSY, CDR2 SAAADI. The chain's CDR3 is CAGRTDSYNEQFF. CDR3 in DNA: TGCGCCGGCAGGACAGACTCCTACAATGAGCAGTTCTTC.